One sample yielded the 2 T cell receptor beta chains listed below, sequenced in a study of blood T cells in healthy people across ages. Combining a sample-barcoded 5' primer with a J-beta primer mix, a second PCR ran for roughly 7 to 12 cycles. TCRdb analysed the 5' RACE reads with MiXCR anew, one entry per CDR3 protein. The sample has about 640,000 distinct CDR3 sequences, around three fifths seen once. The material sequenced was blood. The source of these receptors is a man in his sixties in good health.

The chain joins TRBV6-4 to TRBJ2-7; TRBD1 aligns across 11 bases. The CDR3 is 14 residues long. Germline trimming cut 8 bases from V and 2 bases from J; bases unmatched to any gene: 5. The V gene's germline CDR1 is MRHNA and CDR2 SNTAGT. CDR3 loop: CASADRGHPYEQYF. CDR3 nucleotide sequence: TGTGCCAGCGCGGACAGGGGGCATCCCTACGAGCAGTACTTC.

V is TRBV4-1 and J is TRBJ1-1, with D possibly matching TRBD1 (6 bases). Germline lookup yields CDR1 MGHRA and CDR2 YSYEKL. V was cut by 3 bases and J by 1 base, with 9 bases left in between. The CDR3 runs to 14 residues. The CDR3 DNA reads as TGCGCCAGCAGCCAGCTAGGGGGGAACACTGAAGCTTTCTTT. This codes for CASSQLGGNTEAFF.